This passage covers 3 T cell receptor beta chains from one sample sequenced in a study of cytotoxic CD8 clonotypes in ibrutinib-treated CLL. TCRdb keeps only in-frame clones here, not all; method: immunoSEQ multiplex PCR. The sample holds 95,000 to 100,000 clones, approximately 78% seen once. The specimen was PBMCs, collected after 12 months of ibrutinib treatment. Source of these receptors: a human donor with chronic lymphocytic leukemia.

The V call is TRBV29-1, the J call TRBJ2-1, with 9 bases that match TRBD1. This CDR3 spans 15 amino acids. J lost 2 bases, V lost 4 bases, and 6 bases had no gene match. Germline loops: CDR1 SQVTM, CDR2 ANQGSEA. The CDR3 reads CSVGGDRAAYNEQFF. The CDR3 DNA follows: TGCAGCGTTGGCGGGGACAGGGCAGCCTACAATGAGCAGTTCTTC.

In this sample, this clone turned up once. The chain couples TRBV19 to TRBJ2-1, with D possibly being TRBD2 (5 bases). The ends were cut back, 3 bases at V and 10 bases at J, with 16 bases in the middle. This CDR3 comprises 14 residues. The germline V gene encodes CDR1 LNHDA and CDR2 SQIVND (reference sequence). The DNA of the CDR3 is TGTGCCAGTAGTATTAAGGCTAGCTCGGGCGAGCAGTTCTTC. The encoded protein is CASSIKASSGEQFF.

The chain uses TRBV6-6 and TRBJ1-2; D is undetermined. The V gene's germline CDR1 is MNHNY and CDR2 SVGAGI (reference sequence). This CDR3 comprises 14 residues. Trimming removed 5 bases at V and 7 bases at J, with 17 bases between. The CDR3 nucleotides are TGTGCCAGCAGTCCCCCGGAGTGGAGGGCTGGCTACACCTTC. Translated, it gives CASSPPEWRAGYTF.